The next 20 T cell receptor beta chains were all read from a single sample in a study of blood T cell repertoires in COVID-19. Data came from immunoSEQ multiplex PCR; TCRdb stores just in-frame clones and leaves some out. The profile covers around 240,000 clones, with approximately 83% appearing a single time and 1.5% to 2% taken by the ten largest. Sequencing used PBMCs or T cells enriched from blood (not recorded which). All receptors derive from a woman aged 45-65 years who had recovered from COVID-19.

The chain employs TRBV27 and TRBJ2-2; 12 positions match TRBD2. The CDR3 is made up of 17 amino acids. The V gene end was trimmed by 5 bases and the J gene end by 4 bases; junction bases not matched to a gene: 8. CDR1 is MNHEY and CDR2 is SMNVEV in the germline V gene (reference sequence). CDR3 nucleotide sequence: TGTGCCAGCAGTCGCGGACTAGCGGGAACCCCCACCGGGGAGCTGTTTTTT. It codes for CASSRGLAGTPTGELFF.

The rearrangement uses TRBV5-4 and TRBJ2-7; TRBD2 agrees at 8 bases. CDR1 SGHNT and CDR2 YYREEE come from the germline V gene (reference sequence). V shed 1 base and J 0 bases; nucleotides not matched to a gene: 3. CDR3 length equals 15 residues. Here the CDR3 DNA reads TGTGCCAGCAGCTTGCAAGGGACTAGCTCCTACGAGCAGTACTTC. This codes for CASSLQGTSSYEQYF. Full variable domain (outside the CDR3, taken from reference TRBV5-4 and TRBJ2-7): ETGVTQSPTHLIKTRGQQVTLRCSSQSGHNTVSWYQQALGQGPQFIFQYYREEENGRGNFPPRFSGLQFPNYSSELNVNALELDDSALYLCASSLQGTSSYEQYFGPGTRLTVT.

DNA for the CDR3: TGTGCCAGCAGGACTAGCGGATACTACGAGCAGTACTTC. Amino acids: CASRTSGYYEQYF. The chain uses TRBV12-3 or TRBV12-4 and TRBJ2-7; 9 bases map to TRBD2. The CDR3 has 13 amino acids. V trimming: 6 bases; J trimming: 3 bases; junction bases outside the gene matches: 3.

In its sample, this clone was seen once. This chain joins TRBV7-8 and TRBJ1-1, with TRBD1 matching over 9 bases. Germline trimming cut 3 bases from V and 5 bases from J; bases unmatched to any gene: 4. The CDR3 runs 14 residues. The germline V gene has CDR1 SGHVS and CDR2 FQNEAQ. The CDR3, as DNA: TGTGCCAGCAGCTTGAGGACAGGGGAAACTGAAGCTTTCTTT. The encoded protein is CASSLRTGETEAFF.

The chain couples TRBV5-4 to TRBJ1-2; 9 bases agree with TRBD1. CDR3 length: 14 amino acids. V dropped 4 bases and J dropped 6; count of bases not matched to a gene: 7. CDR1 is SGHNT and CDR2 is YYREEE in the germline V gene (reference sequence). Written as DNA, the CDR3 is TGTGCCAGCAGCACCCGGGACAGGGACCATGGCTACACCTTC. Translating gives CASSTRDRDHGYTF. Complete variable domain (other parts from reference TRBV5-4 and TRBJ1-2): ETGVTQSPTHLIKTRGQQVTLRCSSQSGHNTVSWYQQALGQGPQFIFQYYREEENGRGNFPPRFSGLQFPNYSSELNVNALELDDSALYLCASSTRDRDHGYTFGSGTRLTVV.

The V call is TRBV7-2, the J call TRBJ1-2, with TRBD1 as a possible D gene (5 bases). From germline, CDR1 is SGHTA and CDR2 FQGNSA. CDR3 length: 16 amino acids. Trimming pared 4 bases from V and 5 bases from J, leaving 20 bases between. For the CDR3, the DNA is TGTGCCAGCAGCTCCCCGACCCTTGACAGCGAGTATGGCTACACCTTC. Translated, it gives CASSSPTLDSEYGYTF. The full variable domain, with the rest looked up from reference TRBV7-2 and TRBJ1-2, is GAGVSQSPSNKVTEKGKDVELRCDPISGHTALYWYRQSLGQGLEFLIYFQGNSAPDKSGLPSDRFSAERTGGSVSTLTIQRTQQEDSAVYLCASSSPTLDSEYGYTFGSGTRLTVV.

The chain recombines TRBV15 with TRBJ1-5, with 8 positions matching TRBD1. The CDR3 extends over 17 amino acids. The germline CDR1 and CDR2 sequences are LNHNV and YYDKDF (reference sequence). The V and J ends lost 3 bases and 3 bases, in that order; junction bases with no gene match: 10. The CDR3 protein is CATSSLPQGASNQPQHF. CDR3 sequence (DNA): TGTGCCACCAGCAGTCTCCCCCAGGGGGCCTCCAATCAGCCCCAGCATTTT.

CDR3 protein: CASSPSWGLGETQYF. The CDR3 region has the DNA TGTGCCAGCAGCCCCTCGTGGGGGCTAGGAGAGACCCAGTACTTC. The chain links TRBV7-9 to TRBJ2-5, with D possibly TRBD1 on 6 matching bases. Germline values: CDR1 SEHNR, CDR2 FQNEAQ (reference sequence). The germline V and J ends were trimmed by 5 bases and 4 bases, with 17 bases remaining between them. This CDR3 is built from 15 residues. Supplemented by reference TRBV7-9 and TRBJ2-5, the full variable domain reads DTGVSQNPRHKITKRGQNVTFRCDPISEHNRLYWYRQTLGQGPEFLTYFQNEAQLEKSRLLSDRFSAERPKGSFSTLEIQRTEQGDSAMYLCASSPSWGLGETQYFGPGTRLLVL.

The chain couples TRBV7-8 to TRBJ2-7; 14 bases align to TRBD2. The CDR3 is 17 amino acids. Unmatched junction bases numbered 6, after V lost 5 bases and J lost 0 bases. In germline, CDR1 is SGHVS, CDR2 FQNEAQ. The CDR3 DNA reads TGTGCCAGCAGCCAGGGACTAGCGGGAGAAAGCTCCTACGAGCAGTACTTC. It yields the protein CASSQGLAGESSYEQYF. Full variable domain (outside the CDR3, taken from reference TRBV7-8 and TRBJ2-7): GAGVSQSPRYKVAKRGQDVALRCDPISGHVSLFWYQQALGQGPEFLTYFQNEAQLDKSGLPSDRFFAERPEGSVSTLKIQRTQQEDSAVYLCASSQGLAGESSYEQYFGPGTRLTVT.

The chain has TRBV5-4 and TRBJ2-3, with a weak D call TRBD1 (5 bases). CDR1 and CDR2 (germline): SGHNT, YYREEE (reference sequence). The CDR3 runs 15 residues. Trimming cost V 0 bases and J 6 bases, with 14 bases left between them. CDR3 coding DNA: TGTGCCAGCAGCTTGGCGGCAGGGATTTCGGATACGCAGTATTTT. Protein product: CASSLAAGISDTQYF.

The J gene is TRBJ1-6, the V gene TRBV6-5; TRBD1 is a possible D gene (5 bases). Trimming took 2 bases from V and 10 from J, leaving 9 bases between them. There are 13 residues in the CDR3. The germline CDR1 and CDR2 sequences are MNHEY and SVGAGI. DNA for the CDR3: TGTGCCAGCAGTTACCGGGGGAGCTCACCCCTCCACTTT. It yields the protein CASSYRGSSPLHF.

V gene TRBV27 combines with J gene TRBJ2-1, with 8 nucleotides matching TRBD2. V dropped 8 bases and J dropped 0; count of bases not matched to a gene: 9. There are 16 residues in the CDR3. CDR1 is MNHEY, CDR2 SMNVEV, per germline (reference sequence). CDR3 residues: CASSVKRGSSYNEQFF. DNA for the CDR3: TGTGCCAGCTCGGTGAAGCGGGGGAGCTCCTACAATGAGCAGTTCTTC.

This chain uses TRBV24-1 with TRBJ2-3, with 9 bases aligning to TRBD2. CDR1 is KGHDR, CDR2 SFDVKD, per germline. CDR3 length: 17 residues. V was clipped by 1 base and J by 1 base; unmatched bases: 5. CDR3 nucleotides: TGTGCCACCAGTGATTTCTGGCGGGAGGGAGGCACAGATACGCAGTATTTT. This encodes CATSDFWREGGTDTQYF.

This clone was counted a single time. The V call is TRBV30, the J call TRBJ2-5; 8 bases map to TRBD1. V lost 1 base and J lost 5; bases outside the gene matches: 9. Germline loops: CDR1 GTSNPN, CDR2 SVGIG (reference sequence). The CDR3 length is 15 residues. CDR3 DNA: TGTGCCTGGAGTGAGCGTCAGGGGGCGTGGGAGACCCAGTACTTC. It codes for CAWSERQGAWETQYF.

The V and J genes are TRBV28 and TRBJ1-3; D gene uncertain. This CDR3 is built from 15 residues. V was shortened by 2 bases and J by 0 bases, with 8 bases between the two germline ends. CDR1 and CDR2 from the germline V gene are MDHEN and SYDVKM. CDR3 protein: CASSLDGNSGNTIYF. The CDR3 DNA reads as TGTGCCAGCAGTTTAGACGGGAACTCTGGAAACACCATATATTTT. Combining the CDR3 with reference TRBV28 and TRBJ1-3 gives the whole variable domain DVKVTQSSRYLVKRTGEKVFLECVQDMDHENMFWYRQDPGLGLRLIYFSYDVKMKEKGDIPEGYSVSREKKERFSLILESASTNQTSMYLCASSLDGNSGNTIYFGEGSWLTVV.

This CDR3 reads CASSILRGSNEQFF. The CDR3 nucleotides are TGTGCCAGCAGTATTCTCAGGGGGTCCAATGAGCAGTTCTTC. The V and J genes are TRBV28 and TRBJ2-1; 7 nucleotides line up with TRBD1. The CDR3 contains 14 residues. In germline, CDR1 is MDHEN, CDR2 SYDVKM. The V gene end was trimmed by 5 bases and the J gene end by 6 bases; junction bases not matched to a gene: 7.

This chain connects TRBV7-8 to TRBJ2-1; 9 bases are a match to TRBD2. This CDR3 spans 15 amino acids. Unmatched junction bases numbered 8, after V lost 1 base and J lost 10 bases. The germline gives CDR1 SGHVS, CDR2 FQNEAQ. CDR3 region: CASSLVVAGVGEQFF. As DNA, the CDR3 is TGTGCCAGCAGCTTAGTTGTAGCGGGAGTAGGGGAGCAGTTCTTC. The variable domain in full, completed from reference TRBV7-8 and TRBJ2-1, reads GAGVSQSPRYKVAKRGQDVALRCDPISGHVSLFWYQQALGQGPEFLTYFQNEAQLDKSGLPSDRFFAERPEGSVSTLKIQRTQQEDSAVYLCASSLVVAGVGEQFFGPGTRLTVL.

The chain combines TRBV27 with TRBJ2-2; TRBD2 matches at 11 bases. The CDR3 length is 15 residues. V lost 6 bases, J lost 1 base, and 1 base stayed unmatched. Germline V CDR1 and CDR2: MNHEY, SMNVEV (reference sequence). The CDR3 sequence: CASRGLAENTGELFF. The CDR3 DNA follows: TGTGCCAGCAGGGGACTAGCGGAGAACACCGGGGAGCTGTTTTTT.

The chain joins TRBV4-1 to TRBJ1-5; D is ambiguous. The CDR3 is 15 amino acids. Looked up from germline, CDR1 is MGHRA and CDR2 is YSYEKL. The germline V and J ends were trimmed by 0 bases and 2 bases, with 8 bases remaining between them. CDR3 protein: CASSQETVGNQPQHF. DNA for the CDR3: TGCGCCAGCAGCCAAGAAACAGTGGGCAATCAGCCCCAGCATTTT.

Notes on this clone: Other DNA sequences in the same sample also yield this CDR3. CDR3 nucleotides: TGCAGCGTTGACAGGGGCAATGAGCAGTTCTTC. Translating gives CSVDRGNEQFF. V and J are TRBV29-1 and TRBJ2-1; perhaps TRBD1 as D (6 bases). Germline V gene lookup returns CDR1 SQVTM and CDR2 ANQGSEA. This CDR3 is 11 amino acids long. V shed 3 bases and J shed 6 bases, with 6 bases lying between them.